What follows are 24 T cell receptor beta chains derived from one specimen sequenced in a study of T cell clonality in common variable immunodeficiency. Profiled with immunoSEQ multiplex PCR; TCRdb holds only in-frame clones, not every one. The sample presents 30,000 to 40,000 clones, none singletons. The sample consisted of peripheral blood mononuclear cells. Receptors were obtained from a person aged 18-69 years in good health.

In this sample, this clone turned up many times. The DNA ends 3 residues before the CDR3 does, and the rest of the CDR3 is filled in from the germline J gene. The J gene is TRBJ2-5, the V gene TRBV18; TRBD1 aligns across 7 bases. The germline CDR1 and CDR2 sequences are KGHSH and LQKENI. The CDR3 consists of 14 residues. Germline trimming cut 5 bases from V and 2 bases from J; bases unmatched to any gene: 5. The CDR3 DNA, read in part, is TGTGCCAGCTCAACCACAGGGGTTCAAGAGACC. It encodes CASSTTGVQET. Given in full, the CDR3 is CASSTTGVQETQYF.

This clone was counted at least ten times. The CDR3 is cut off 3 residues early in the read; its end comes from the germline J gene. The chain employs TRBV7-2 and TRBJ2-3; D is perhaps TRBD2 (7 bases). Germline V lookup: CDR1 SGHTA, CDR2 FQGNSA. This CDR3 has 18 amino acids. Trimming removed 0 bases from V and 7 bases from J, with 23 bases in between. The part of the CDR3 DNA that was read is TGTGCCAGCAGCTTAGCGGCCCCGCTTGGAGGGGGGGCTTATACG. It codes for CASSLAAPLGGGAYT. The entire CDR3 sequence reads CASSLAAPLGGGAYTQYF. Using reference TRBV7-2 and TRBJ2-3 for the parts outside the CDR3, the full variable domain is GAGVSQSPSNKVTEKGKDVELRCDPISGHTALYWYRQSLGQGLEFLIYFQGNSAPDKSGLPSDRFSAERTGGSVSTLTIQRTQQEDSAVYLCASSLAAPLGGGAYTQYFGPGTRLTVL.

This clone was counted at least ten times. The missing CDR3 end, 3 residues past where the read stops, is filled in from the germline J gene. The chain couples TRBV20-1 to TRBJ2-7; 13 bases align to TRBD2. Germline V gene data show CDR1 as DFQATT and CDR2 as SNEGSKA (reference sequence). The CDR3 sequence is 17 residues long. The J segment lost 6 bases and the V segment lost 0 bases, leaving 11 bases of the junction unmatched. The chain's CDR3 is CSARDGLAGVLSGEQYF. The covered CDR3 bases are TGCAGTGCTAGAGACGGACTAGCGGGAGTTCTTTCGGGCGAG.

This clone was picked up a small number of times. Coverage ceases 3 residues before the CDR3 finishes, and the germline J gene fills in the end. This chain connects TRBV10-2 to TRBJ2-1; 12 nucleotides align to TRBD2. After removal of 5 bases from V and 2 bases from J, the junction contained 13 bases not matched to a gene. Germline loops: CDR1 WSHSY, CDR2 SAAADI. The CDR3 totals 19 residues. This CDR3 is CASSQLAGGALFTYNEQFF. CDR3 bases read: TGCGCCAGCAGTCAACTAGCGGGAGGAGCCCTTTTCACCTACAATGAG.

In this sample, this clone turned up a few times. The CDR3: CASSLGQGIGSPLFF. The part of the CDR3 DNA that was read is TGTGCCAGCAGCTTAGGACAGGGGATAGGGTCACCA. The chain links TRBV7-2 to TRBJ1-4; TRBD1 agrees at 8 bases. The DNA ends 3 residues before the CDR3 does, and the rest of the CDR3 is filled in from the germline J gene. The CDR3 contains 15 residues. CDR1 is SGHTA, CDR2 FQGNSA, per germline.

This clone was recorded at least ten times. The sequence runs out 3 residues before the end of the CDR3; the remainder is reconstructed from the germline J gene. This chain joins TRBV5-1 and TRBJ2-3; TRBD2 agrees at 14 bases. The trim removed 0 bases at V and 3 bases at J, leaving 3 bases unmatched. The CDR3 covers 17 residues. The germline gives CDR1 SGHRS, CDR2 YFSETQ. CDR3 sequence: CASSLAGTSGRTDTQYF. The CDR3 DNA, read in part, is TGCGCCAGCAGCTTGGCAGGGACTAGCGGGAGAACAGATACG. Supplemented by reference TRBV5-1 and TRBJ2-3, the full variable domain reads KAGVTQTPRYLIKTRGQQVTLSCSPISGHRSVSWYQQTPGQGLQFLFEYFSETQRNKGNFPGRFSGRQFSNSRSEMNVSTLELGDSALYLCASSLAGTSGRTDTQYFGPGTRLTVL.

This clone was recorded many times. A much larger clone lies a single base off, so this may be a read error. The read is 3 residues too short to cover the CDR3 end, so that end is filled in from the germline J gene. This chain joins TRBV20-1 and TRBJ2-2; 8 bases map to TRBD2. J lost 6 bases, V lost 2 bases, and 8 bases had no gene match. This CDR3 has 15 amino acids. Germline V gene data show CDR1 as DFQATT and CDR2 as SNEGSKA (reference sequence). The CDR3 bases that were read are TGCAGTGCTAGACCTAGCGGGCGAGTAGCCGGGGAG. Translating it yields CSARPSGRVAGE. The full-length CDR3 reads as CSARPSGRVAGELFF.

This clone was counted many times. The sequence runs out 3 residues before the end of the CDR3; the remainder is reconstructed from the germline J gene. The chain joins TRBV20-1 to TRBJ2-1; 7 positions agree with TRBD2. The V gene end was trimmed by 3 bases and the J gene end by 7 bases; junction bases not matched to a gene: 12. Germline V gives CDR1 DFQATT, CDR2 SNEGSKA (reference sequence). The CDR3 has 15 amino acids. The CDR3 reads CSARGRTRGVNEQFF. The covered CDR3 bases are TGCAGTGCTAGGGGAAGGACTAGAGGTGTGAATGAG.

A word on this clone: Read sequence stops 3 residues before the CDR3 end, and the germline J gene provides the missing end. The chain combines TRBV19 with TRBJ2-7, with D possibly TRBD2 on 7 matching bases. V was shortened by 8 bases and J by 4 bases, with 18 bases between the two germline ends. CDR3 length: 14 residues. Germline CDR1 reads LNHDA; CDR2 reads SQIVND (reference sequence). Here the CDR3 reads CASHPGGRSYEQYF. Incomplete CDR3 DNA: TGTGCCAGTCATCCGGGGGGCAGGTCGTACGAG.

This clone was counted many times. The CDR3 goes on 3 residues after the read ends, and that part is filled in from the germline J gene. V and J are TRBV12-3 or TRBV12-4 and TRBJ1-1; D remains unclear. This CDR3 region has 15 residues. V was pared by 6 bases and J by 1 base, with 15 bases between. The CDR3 spells CASSPTRISNTEAFF. The covered CDR3 bases are TGTGCCAGCAGCCCGACACGCATTTCGAACACTGAA.

This clone came up many times. The read terminates 3 residues before the CDR3 end, so the remaining end is supplied by the germline J gene. The chain uses TRBV20-1 and TRBJ1-4; tentatively, D is TRBD1 (5 bases). Germline V CDR1 and CDR2: DFQATT, SNEGSKA (reference sequence). The CDR3 covers 17 residues. Trimming took 5 bases from V and 8 from J, leaving 27 bases between them. CDR3: CSAETSYGGVRWEKLFF. CDR3 DNA, as far as it was read: TGCAGTGCTGAAACCTCGTACGGGGGGGTTCGGTGGGAAAAA.

This clone has a count of ten or more. The CDR3 end falls 3 residues outside the read, so it is completed with the germline J gene. The chain links TRBV5-4 to TRBJ2-5, with TRBD1 identical over 7 bases. CDR1 and CDR2 from the germline V gene are SGHNT and YYREEE (reference sequence). V lost 0 bases to trimming and J lost 6 bases; unmatched junction nucleotides: 2. The CDR3 extends over 13 amino acids. The CDR3 region is CASSLGQGKTQYF. CDR3 DNA (partial): TGTGCCAGCAGCTTGGGACAGGGTAAGACC.

This clone was detected many times. The CDR3 end is not reached by the read, which stops 3 residues before it; the germline J gene fills it in. The V gene is TRBV12-3 or TRBV12-4, the J gene TRBJ2-7, with 7 bases lining up with TRBD2. Trimming cost V 1 base and J 3 bases; bases outside gene matches: 0. The CDR3 contains 13 residues. The CDR3 loop reads CASSLGGSYEQYF. The part of the CDR3 DNA that was read is TGTGCCAGCAGTTTAGGCGGGAGCTACGAG.

This clone was found many times. The CDR3 end falls 3 residues outside the read, so it is completed with the germline J gene. The chain couples TRBV30 to TRBJ1-2, with a weak D call TRBD1 (6 bases). The length of the CDR3 is 15 residues. Germline lookup yields CDR1 GTSNPN and CDR2 SVGIG (reference sequence). V lost 1 base and J lost 4, with 16 bases in between. CDR3 in amino acids: CAWSALRWDIYGYTF. The CDR3 bases that were read are TGTGCCTGGAGTGCCCTACGATGGGACATCTATGGC.

This clone was counted many times. The read halts 3 residues ahead of the CDR3 end, with the missing end drawn from the germline J gene. The chain joins TRBV13 to TRBJ2-7; possible D gene TRBD1, 6 bases. CDR1 and CDR2 from the germline V gene are PRHDT and FYEKMQ (reference sequence). The CDR3 extends over 16 amino acids. Deletions cut 1 base from V and 5 bases from J, with 18 bases between. The CDR3 loop reads CASSLVGQRATDEQYF. The sequenced part of the CDR3 DNA is TGTGCCAGCAGCTTAGTGGGACAAAGGGCCACCGACGAG.

This clone was observed many times. With the read ending 3 residues before the CDR3 end, the germline J gene is used to fill in that end. The gene calls are TRBV4-2 and TRBJ1-1; 9 positions agree with TRBD1. The V segment lost 3 bases and the J segment 4 bases; nucleotides outside the gene matches: 6. From germline, CDR1 is LGHNA and CDR2 YNFKEQ. This CDR3 comprises 15 residues. Here the CDR3 reads CASSQGDRVITEAFF. The covered CDR3 bases are TGTGCCAGCAGCCAGGGGGACAGGGTGATCACTGAA.

This clone has ten or more counts. Sequencing ends 3 residues short of the CDR3 end; the germline J gene provides the rest. V is TRBV7-9 and J is TRBJ2-7, with D unclear. Looked up from germline, CDR1 is SEHNR and CDR2 is FQNEAQ (reference sequence). This CDR3 is built from 11 residues. Deletions cut 5 bases from V and 3 bases from J, with 5 bases between. CDR3 DNA, as far as it was read: TGTGCCAGCAGCCCAGGCTACGAG. It is translated as CASSPGYE. The entire CDR3 is CASSPGYEQYF. Filled out from reference TRBV7-9 and TRBJ2-7, the complete variable domain reads DTGVSQNPRHKITKRGQNVTFRCDPISEHNRLYWYRQTLGQGPEFLTYFQNEAQLEKSRLLSDRFSAERPKGSFSTLEIQRTEQGDSAMYLCASSPGYEQYFGPGTRLTVT.

For this clone: The read finishes 3 residues shy of the CDR3 end, and the germline J gene is used to complete it. This chain joins TRBV13 and TRBJ1-2; no clear D gene. The length of the CDR3 is 14 residues. Per germline, CDR1 PRHDT and CDR2 FYEKMQ (reference sequence). CDR3 loop: CASSLVDSLDTYTF. The covered CDR3 bases are TGTGCCAGCAGCTTAGTGGACTCCTTAGATACC.

Remarks on this clone: With the read ending 3 residues before the CDR3 end, the germline J gene is used to fill in that end. The chain is built from TRBV7-2 and TRBJ1-2, with D hard to call. The CDR3 covers 15 residues. Germline CDR1 is SGHTA and CDR2 is FQGNSA. The chain's CDR3 is CASSPSSARSYDYTF. The CDR3 DNA, read in part, is TGTGCCAGCAGCCCCTCTAGTGCCCGCTCCTACGAC.

Of note for this clone: Read coverage stops 3 residues before the CDR3 terminus; the germline J gene supplies the remainder. This rearrangement joins TRBV30 to TRBJ2-3; 11 bases are shared with TRBD2. The CDR3 runs to 16 residues. Germline CDR1 is GTSNPN and CDR2 is SVGIG (reference sequence). The V gene end was trimmed by 4 bases and the J gene end by 1 base; junction bases not matched to a gene: 7. CDR3 sequence: CAWIRIAGGGTDTQYF. The sequenced CDR3 bases are TGTGCCTGGATTAGGATAGCGGGGGGGGGCACAGATACG.

This clone was counted ten times or more. The read ends 3 residues shy of where the CDR3 ends; the end is completed using the germline J gene. J is TRBJ2-3 and V is TRBV9; 7 bases align to TRBD2. The V segment lost 4 bases and the J segment 3 bases; nucleotides outside the gene matches: 8. The germline V gene encodes CDR1 SGDLS and CDR2 YYNGEE. The CDR3 covers 15 residues. CDR3: CASSSPRGGTDTQYF. The covered CDR3 bases are TGTGCCAGCAGCTCCCCGCGGGGAGGGACAGATACG.

This clone showed up many times. The sequenced CDR3 bases are TGTGCCAGTAGTAAGCGTCAGATGACTAACTATGGC. Translated, it gives CASSKRQMTNYG. The full-length CDR3 reads as CASSKRQMTNYGYTF. The V gene is TRBV19, the J gene TRBJ1-2; D is uncertain. The sequenced fragment ends 3 residues before the CDR3 boundary, so the rest is inferred from the germline J gene. Trimming stripped 4 bases from V and 0 bases from J, with 12 bases between. Germline CDR1 is LNHDA and CDR2 is SQIVND (reference sequence). This CDR3 has 15 amino acids.

On this clone itself: A much larger clone is a single base away; this may be a read error. The read terminates 3 residues before the CDR3 end, so the remaining end is supplied by the germline J gene. This sequence joins TRBV20-1 and TRBJ2-5; 9 bases align to TRBD2. Germline V gene sequence: CDR1 DFQATT, CDR2 SNEGSKA (reference sequence). This CDR3 has 18 amino acids. V lost 5 bases and J lost 4; bases outside the gene matches: 20. Partial CDR3 DNA: TGCAGTGCTGACCTAGGGCTAGCGGGACCGCCGCTGGGAGAGACC. Translated: CSADLGLAGPPLGET. The CDR3 reads in full as CSADLGLAGPPLGETQYF.

This clone was detected many times. The CDR3 goes on 3 residues after the read ends, and that part is filled in from the germline J gene. The chain couples TRBV5-4 to TRBJ1-1; tentative D call: TRBD1 (6 bases). The V and J ends lost 5 bases and 5 bases respectively, with 13 bases between them. Germline CDR1 reads SGHNT; CDR2 reads YYREEE (reference sequence). The CDR3 sequence is 13 residues long. Partial CDR3 DNA: TGTGCCAGCAGTTATACAGGGAGTACTGAA. This translates into CASSYTGSTE. The entire CDR3 reads CASSYTGSTEAFF.